A single sample is the source of the 22 T cell receptor beta chains below, sequenced in a study of beta chain features in type 1 diabetes. Whole-study findings and limits: TCRB CDR3s were moderately but significantly shorter in Type 1 diabetes patients in all four CD4+ subsets.

Antigen specificity for these receptors is unknown. The authors reverse transcribed all of the isolated RNA, so sequencing captured expressed TCRB transcripts. Libraries were prepared by immunoSEQ multiplex PCR; TCRdb keeps only in-frame clonotypes and omits some of them. The sample contains approximately 600,000 clones, around 11% of which appear only once. Source material: naive CD4+ T cells from blood. The receptors were sampled from a young man with type 1 diabetes.

This clone was counted only a few times. The chain has TRBV9 and TRBJ1-4; TRBD1 is a possible D gene (6 bases). V gave up 3 bases and J gave up 8 bases, with 8 bases separating them. Germline-derived CDR1 and CDR2 are SGDLS and YYNGEE. The CDR3 contains 12 residues. The CDR3 reads CASSDRDEKLFF. CDR3 DNA sequence: TGTGCCAGCAGCGACAGGGACGAAAAACTGTTTTTT.

This clone was found a few times. This sequence joins TRBV7-9 and TRBJ2-1; TRBD1 matches at 10 bases. Germline CDR1 reads SEHNR; CDR2 reads FQNEAQ (reference sequence). The length of the CDR3 is 16 residues. The trim removed 0 bases at V and 5 bases at J, leaving 4 bases unmatched. The CDR3 region is CASSLARTGGHNEQFF. In DNA, the CDR3 is TGTGCCAGCAGCTTAGCTCGGACAGGGGGTCACAATGAGCAGTTCTTC.

This clone was counted a few times. V gene TRBV4-2 combines with J gene TRBJ2-7, with 9 bases fitting TRBD1. J lost 4 bases, V lost 0 bases, and 7 bases had no gene match. The CDR3 has 16 residues. Germline CDR1 reads LGHNA; CDR2 reads YNFKEQ. In DNA, the CDR3 is TGTGCCAGCAGCCAAGATAGGGACAGGGTGCCATACGAGCAGTACTTC. Its protein is CASSQDRDRVPYEQYF.

The sample holds a few counts of this clone. The chain couples TRBV7-6 to TRBJ1-1; 7 bases fit TRBD1. The CDR3 runs 17 residues. Trimming cost V 1 base and J 6 bases; bases outside gene matches: 14. Looked up from germline, CDR1 is SGHVS and CDR2 is FNYEAQ. In DNA form, the CDR3 reads TGTGCCAGCAGCTTAGGAACCCGGGGACAGAGGGGCTCTGAAGCTTTCTTT. Residues: CASSLGTRGQRGSEAFF.

This clone was counted between two and nine times. The chain employs TRBV20-1 and TRBJ2-1; a weak D match, TRBD2 (6 bases). Germline V CDR1 and CDR2: DFQATT, SNEGSKA (reference sequence). The CDR3 covers 10 residues. CDR3: CSGGRNEQFF. The CDR3 coding sequence is TGCAGCGGAGGGCGCAATGAGCAGTTCTTC.

This clone was counted only a few times. V is TRBV5-6 and J is TRBJ2-5; the D is unclear. V lost 0 bases to trimming and J lost 0 bases, with 9 bases between them. Germline CDR1 and CDR2: SGHDT and YYEEEE. The CDR3 has 15 amino acids. CDR3 bases: TGTGCCAGCAGCTTGGGGGCAGCCCACCAAGAGACCCAGTACTTC. Protein: CASSLGAAHQETQYF.

This clone has just a few counts. The CDR3 here is CASSAGVAGANVLTF. CDR3 nucleotide sequence: TGTGCCAGCAGTGCTGGGGTTGCTGGGGCCAACGTCCTGACTTTC. This chain uses TRBV2 with TRBJ2-6; unclear D gene. The CDR3 spans 15 residues. CDR1 is SNHLY and CDR2 is FYNNEI in the germline V gene. The ends were cut back, 4 bases at V and 2 bases at J, with 9 bases in the middle.

V is TRBV6-5 and J is TRBJ1-2, with no clear D. The germline CDR1 and CDR2 sequences are MNHEY and SVGAGI. CDR3 length: 15 residues. V lost 0 bases and J lost 7, with 15 bases in between. CDR3 in DNA: TGTGCCAGCAGTTACTCCTCGTCTTGGTCTCGTGGCTACACCTTC. Translated, it gives CASSYSSSWSRGYTF.

This clone was observed a few times. V usage is TRBV14 and J usage is TRBJ2-4, with TRBD1 matching over 9 bases. Trimming cost V 1 base and J 8 bases; bases outside gene matches: 9. The germline V gene encodes CDR1 SGHDN and CDR2 FVKESK. The CDR3 runs 16 residues. The CDR3 spells CASSQVPTGGLDIQYF. CDR3 nucleotides: TGTGCCAGCAGCCAAGTCCCAACAGGGGGCTTAGACATTCAGTACTTC.

This chain connects TRBV18 to TRBJ1-2; TRBD1 agrees at 8 bases. This CDR3 region has 14 residues. Looked up from germline, CDR1 is KGHSH and CDR2 is LQKENI. V lost 4 bases to trimming and J lost 4 bases; unmatched junction nucleotides: 5. The CDR3 protein is CASSLTGEAYGYTF. The CDR3, as DNA: TGTGCCAGCTCACTGACAGGGGAAGCCTATGGCTACACCTTC.

This clone has more than one count but fewer than ten. This chain uses TRBV4-1 with TRBJ1-2; TRBD1 agrees at 7 bases. Unmatched junction bases numbered 8, after V lost 6 bases and J lost 7 bases. From germline, CDR1 is MGHRA and CDR2 YSYEKL. The CDR3 sequence is 13 residues long. The CDR3 spells CASSFTGEGGYTF. CDR3 sequence (DNA): TGCGCCAGCAGTTTCACAGGGGAAGGTGGCTACACCTTC.

This clone appeared a few times. The rearrangement links TRBV4-3 to TRBJ1-2; D not resolved. V was trimmed by 0 bases and J by 4 bases, leaving 15 bases between them. CDR1 is LGHNA and CDR2 is YSLEER in the germline V gene. The CDR3 spans 16 residues. The CDR3 reads CASSQDRSSTPYGYTF. The DNA for the CDR3 is TGCGCCAGCAGCCAAGATCGGAGCAGTACCCCCTATGGCTACACCTTC.

This clone has more than one count but fewer than ten. The chain links TRBV5-1 to TRBJ2-5; tentative D call: TRBD2 (6 bases). CDR1 SGHRS and CDR2 YFSETQ come from the germline V gene. This CDR3 is built from 15 residues. V dropped 0 bases and J dropped 5 bases, with 14 bases sitting between them. The CDR3 region has the DNA TGCGCCAGCAGCTTGGCCGCAGGAGGGTTTGAGACCCAGTACTTC. It is translated as CASSLAAGGFETQYF. The full variable domain, in which reference TRBV5-1 and TRBJ2-5 provide the parts outside the CDR3, is KAGVTQTPRYLIKTRGQQVTLSCSPISGHRSVSWYQQTPGQGLQFLFEYFSETQRNKGNFPGRFSGRQFSNSRSEMNVSTLELGDSALYLCASSLAAGGFETQYFGPGTRLLVL.

V usage is TRBV18 and J usage is TRBJ1-2; D ambiguous. Trimming took 6 bases from V and 2 from J, leaving 7 bases between them. The CDR3 spans 12 residues. Germline V CDR1 and CDR2: KGHSH, LQKENI. The CDR3 region is CASSVSNYGYTF. The CDR3 bases are TGTGCCAGCTCCGTGAGCAACTATGGCTACACCTTC.

V is TRBV28 and J is TRBJ2-7, with D tentatively TRBD2 (5 bases). The CDR3 is made up of 12 amino acids. Trimming cost V 6 bases and J 7 bases, with 13 bases left between them. Germline assignment: CDR1 MDHEN and CDR2 SYDVKM. The CDR3 DNA sequence: TGTGCCAGCAGCGCCCTGGAGGTTGAGCAGTACTTC. It specifies CASSALEVEQYF.

The sample holds a few counts of this clone. This rearrangement joins TRBV5-8 to TRBJ2-1; D is undetermined. V lost 1 base to trimming and J lost 7 bases, with 6 bases between them. The CDR3 has 12 amino acids. Germline-derived CDR1 and CDR2 are SGHTS and YDEGEE. CDR3 sequence (DNA): TGTGCCAGCAGCTTGATACAAAATGAGCAGTTCTTC. Its protein is CASSLIQNEQFF.

This clone was picked up a small number of times. Other DNA variants within this sample encode the same CDR3. The rearrangement joins TRBV6-5 to TRBJ2-4; D is uncertain. The V end lost 0 bases, the J end lost 0 bases, and 6 bases lay between the germline ends. The CDR3 has 15 residues. The germline gives CDR1 MNHEY, CDR2 SVGAGI. CDR3 in amino acids: CASSYSGLAKNIQYF. The CDR3 bases are TGTGCCAGCAGTTACTCCGGGTTAGCCAAAAACATTCAGTACTTC.

The chain's CDR3 is CASSQGQSSNQPQHF. CDR3 DNA: TGTGCCAGCAGTCAGGGGCAGTCAAGCAATCAGCCCCAGCATTTT. The V and J genes are TRBV6-5 and TRBJ1-5; a possible D gene is TRBD1 (6 bases). The germline V and J ends were trimmed by 5 bases and 1 base, with 12 bases remaining between them. Germline V CDR1 and CDR2: MNHEY, SVGAGI. The CDR3 has 15 amino acids.

V and J are TRBV9 and TRBJ2-5; 8 bases are a match to TRBD1. CDR3 length equals 15 residues. V lost 3 bases, J lost 5 bases, and 9 bases stayed unmatched. The germline V gene encodes CDR1 SGDLS and CDR2 YYNGEE. The CDR3 bases are TGTGCCAGCAGCGCTACTCCGGGACAGGTGGAGACCCAGTACTTC. It yields the protein CASSATPGQVETQYF.

The rearrangement joins TRBV12-5 to TRBJ2-3; unclear D gene. Between the trimmed V and J ends, which lost 2 bases and 0 bases, there was a span of 6 bases. Germline CDR1 reads LGHNT; CDR2 reads FRNRAP. The CDR3 sequence is 14 residues long. CDR3 amino acids: CASGLPGSTDTQYF. Here the CDR3 DNA reads TGTGCTAGTGGTTTGCCTGGGAGCACAGATACGCAGTATTTT.

The V gene is TRBV7-2, the J gene TRBJ2-1, with a weak D call TRBD2 (5 bases). The CDR3 sequence is 15 residues long. V lost 5 bases and J lost 6, with 17 bases in between. Germline CDR1 and CDR2: SGHTA and FQGNSA. CDR3 nucleotide sequence: TGTGCCAGCAGCGCGCGCCTCACTAGTTCCAATGAGCAGTTCTTC. Its translation: CASSARLTSSNEQFF.

In this sample, this clone turned up a few times. This chain joins TRBV30 and TRBJ2-3, with D perhaps matching TRBD2 (5 bases). Per the germline V gene, CDR1 is GTSNPN and CDR2 is SVGIG (reference sequence). The CDR3 runs to 13 residues. Trimming stripped 5 bases from V and 0 bases from J, with 9 bases between. CDR3 nucleotide sequence: TGTGCCTGGTCGTCGGGGAGCACAGATACGCAGTATTTT. Residues: CAWSSGSTDTQYF.